Following are 9 T cell receptor beta chains from one sample sequenced in a study of T cell responses to AZD1222 COVID-19 vaccine. Sequencing was performed with immunoSEQ multiplex PCR; in TCRdb, only in-frame clones are kept and a portion is missing. The sample carries fewer than 200,000 clones, approximately 94% recorded once. The specimen comprised peripheral blood, sampled 28 days after the second dose of the MenACWY control vaccine. Source of these receptors: an adult who received the MenACWY meningococcal vaccine as a control.

The rearrangement uses TRBV27 and TRBJ2-1, with 14 bases lining up with TRBD2. The CDR3 length is 23 residues. Germline trimming cut 7 bases from V and 0 bases from J; bases unmatched to any gene: 23. Looked up from germline, CDR1 is MNHEY and CDR2 is SMNVEV (reference sequence). The CDR3 region is CASTGHQGGGLAGVSSSYNEQFF. In DNA form, the CDR3 reads TGTGCCAGCACAGGACACCAGGGGGGGGGACTAGCGGGAGTTTCTAGCTCCTACAATGAGCAGTTCTTC.

The chain couples TRBV7-2 to TRBJ1-1, with D possibly being TRBD1 (6 bases). V lost 5 bases to trimming and J lost 2 bases, with 12 bases between them. This CDR3 is built from 14 residues. The germline gives CDR1 SGHTA, CDR2 FQGNSA. This chain's CDR3 is CASSMWGHNTEAFF. CDR3 bases: TGTGCCAGCAGCATGTGGGGACATAACACTGAAGCTTTCTTT.

The CDR3: CASSPLPIGSYEQYF. The CDR3 DNA sequence: TGTGCCAGCTCACCGCTTCCCATCGGGAGTTACGAGCAGTACTTC. The chain joins TRBV18 to TRBJ2-7, with D tentatively TRBD2 (6 bases). The V end lost 3 bases, the J end lost 4 bases, and 16 bases lay between the germline ends. Germline CDR1 is KGHSH and CDR2 is LQKENI. The CDR3 extends over 15 amino acids.

The chain links TRBV28 to TRBJ1-2; maybe TRBD1 (6 bases). Deletions cut 6 bases from V and 7 bases from J, with 15 bases between. The CDR3 length is 13 residues. The germline V gene has CDR1 MDHEN and CDR2 SYDVKM. The CDR3 here is CASRQQGTPGYTF. CDR3 DNA sequence: TGTGCCAGCAGACAGCAGGGGACGCCTGGCTACACCTTC.

This chain links TRBV3-1 (or the pseudogene TRBV3-2) with TRBJ1-1, with a tentative D call TRBD1 (6 bases). V was cut by 2 bases and J by 2 bases, with 9 bases left in between. CDR1 LGHDT and CDR2 YNNKEL come from the germline V gene (reference sequence). The CDR3 runs to 14 residues. The CDR3 here is CASSQRTVNTEAFF. In nucleotides, the CDR3 is TGTGCCAGCAGCCAACGGACAGTAAACACTGAAGCTTTCTTT.

V and J are TRBV6-2 or TRBV6-3 and TRBJ2-1, with a tentative D call TRBD2 (6 bases). V shed 7 bases and J shed 0 bases, with 28 bases lying between them. This CDR3 has 20 amino acids. Germline assignment: CDR1 MNHEY and CDR2 SVGEGT. This CDR3 reads CASNPPSRGLHSSSYNEQFF. DNA for the CDR3: TGTGCCAGCAACCCTCCGTCGCGGGGCCTTCATAGCAGCTCCTACAATGAGCAGTTCTTC.

The chain couples TRBV29-1 to TRBJ1-2; the D is unclear. CDR3 size: 10 residues. The germline V and J ends were trimmed by 4 bases and 8 bases, with 8 bases remaining between them. In germline, CDR1 is SQVTM, CDR2 ANQGSEA. CDR3 sequence (DNA): TGCAGCGTTGTGTCCGGCGGCTACACCTTC. Translated, it gives CSVVSGGYTF.

The genes are TRBV19 and TRBJ1-2, with TRBD1 matching 8 bases. The CDR3 is 14 residues long. Germline CDR1 and CDR2: LNHDA and SQIVND (reference sequence). With 5 bases clipped from V and 4 bases from J, the junction kept 6 bases outside the gene matches. CDR3 sequence (DNA): TGTGCCAGTAGTCCGGCAGGGGGCGCCTATGGCTACACCTTC. Amino acids: CASSPAGGAYGYTF.

The V and J genes are TRBV9 and TRBJ2-7; a possible D gene is TRBD1 (5 bases). V shed 9 bases and J shed 2 bases, with 18 bases lying between them. Germline V gene data show CDR1 as SGDLS and CDR2 as YYNGEE. The CDR3 length is 14 residues. CDR3 nucleotides: TGTGCCACCTCTCAGGGCCCCTCCCCCTACGAGCAGTACTTC. It encodes CATSQGPSPYEQYF. The variable domain in full, completed from reference TRBV9 and TRBJ2-7, reads DSGVTQTPKHLITATGQRVTLRCSPRSGDLSVYWYQQSLDQGLQFLIQYYNGEERAKGNILERFSAQQFPDLHSELNLSSLELGDSALYFCATSQGPSPYEQYFGPGTRLTVT.